This entry lists 28 T cell receptor beta chains sequenced from one sample in a study of blood T cell repertoires in COVID-19. Clones were sequenced by immunoSEQ multiplex PCR, and TCRdb holds only the in-frame ones, with some missing. The sample contains about 380,000 clones, roughly 80% of which appear only once. The sequenced material came from peripheral blood. These receptors were taken from a human donor with acute or convalescent COVID-19. The donor label of this sample is uncertain.

The CDR3 region is CASSLVGLAGEYEQYF. CDR3 sequence (DNA): TGTGCCAGCAGCTTAGTGGGACTAGCGGGAGAATACGAGCAGTACTTC. The V and J genes are TRBV11-2 and TRBJ2-7; 14 bases fit TRBD2. Germline CDR1 and CDR2: SGHAT and FQNNGV. J was trimmed by 4 bases and V by 1 base; bases with no gene match: 3. The CDR3 contains 16 residues. The whole variable domain, remainder taken from reference TRBV11-2 and TRBJ2-7, is EAGVAQSPRYKIIEKRQSVAFWCNPISGHATLYWYQQILGQGPKLLIQFQNNGVVDDSQLPKDRFSAERLKGVDSTLKIQPAKLEDSAVYLCASSLVGLAGEYEQYFGPGTRLTVT.

The chain uses TRBV5-1 and TRBJ2-7; 9 bases fit TRBD1. This CDR3 has 14 amino acids. The germline V gene encodes CDR1 SGHRS and CDR2 YFSETQ. V lost 4 bases, J lost 7 bases, and 9 bases stayed unmatched. As DNA, the CDR3 is TGCGCCAGCAGCCATGGGACAGGGTTAGGGGAGCAGTACTTC. Its protein product is CASSHGTGLGEQYF.

A note on this clone: Within the sample, other DNA sequences also encode this same CDR3. The chain recombines TRBV4-2 with TRBJ1-2; tentative D call: TRBD1 (5 bases). The germline CDR1 and CDR2 sequences are LGHNA and YNFKEQ. Trimming took off 0 bases at V and 4 bases at J, with 12 bases between the two ends. The length of the CDR3 is 15 residues. The CDR3: CASSQDLQGVYGYTF. In nucleotides, the CDR3 is TGTGCCAGCAGCCAAGATCTCCAGGGCGTCTATGGCTACACCTTC.

The chain recombines TRBV28 with TRBJ2-2; D not certain. Germline values: CDR1 MDHEN, CDR2 SYDVKM. The CDR3 has 14 residues. Trimming took 3 bases from V and 2 from J, leaving 7 bases between them. CDR3: CASSFGSNTGELFF. The CDR3 DNA sequence: TGTGCCAGCAGTTTTGGCAGTAACACCGGGGAGCTGTTTTTT.

V is TRBV14 and J is TRBJ1-2; D is unresolved. The germline CDR1 and CDR2 sequences are SGHDN and FVKESK. With 2 bases removed from V and 3 bases from J, the gap between germline ends came to 10 bases. The CDR3 totals 14 residues. CDR3 DNA: TGTGCCAGCAGCCAATTCACACGGGACTATGGCTACACCTTC. As protein: CASSQFTRDYGYTF.

The chain joins TRBV21-1 to TRBJ2-5; TRBD1, the table's D call, was not compared with the DNA. TRBV21-1 is a pseudogene segment. This CDR3 spans 18 amino acids. CDR3 nucleotides: TGTGCCAGCAGCAAGGCCTCGTGGGACAGGGGGCGGAGGGAGACCCAGTACTTC. Its protein product is CASSKASWDRGRRETQYF.

The V call is TRBV7-6, the J call TRBJ1-3; D uncertain. This CDR3 has 15 residues. Germline V gene lookup returns CDR1 SGHVS and CDR2 FNYEAQ. Trimming removed 3 bases from V and 0 bases from J, with 9 bases in between. The CDR3 loop is CASSFSGFSGNTIYF. In DNA, the CDR3 is TGTGCCAGCAGCTTTAGCGGTTTCTCTGGAAACACCATATATTTT.

The CDR3 bases are TGTGCCAGCAGCGCGACAGGATACGCTGAAGCTTTCTTT. This translates into CASSATGYAEAFF. The V gene is TRBV9, the J gene TRBJ1-1, with D perhaps TRBD1 (6 bases). Germline V gene lookup returns CDR1 SGDLS and CDR2 YYNGEE. V shed 3 bases and J shed 6 bases, with 12 bases lying between them. The CDR3 is made up of 13 amino acids. Supplemented by reference TRBV9 and TRBJ1-1, the full variable domain reads DSGVTQTPKHLITATGQRVTLRCSPRSGDLSVYWYQQSLDQGLQFLIQYYNGEERAKGNILERFSAQQFPDLHSELNLSSLELGDSALYFCASSATGYAEAFFGQGTRLTVV.

This chain uses TRBV15 with TRBJ1-2; 7 nucleotides align to TRBD1. The length of the CDR3 is 13 residues. Germline values: CDR1 LNHNV, CDR2 YYDKDF (reference sequence). Losses at the gene ends were 4 bases for V and 9 bases for J; bases not matched to a gene: 8. The CDR3 loop is CATSTRDSSSYTF. DNA of the CDR3: TGTGCCACCAGCACACGGGACAGTTCGAGCTACACCTTC.

The J gene is TRBJ1-5, the V gene TRBV4-1; no definite D call. The CDR3 sequence is 15 residues long. Trimming cost V 0 bases and J 3 bases, with 9 bases left between them. The germline V gene has CDR1 MGHRA and CDR2 YSYEKL. The CDR3, as DNA: TGCGCCAGCAGCCAAGATATACAGACCAATCAGCCCCAGCATTTT. It is translated as CASSQDIQTNQPQHF.

The V call is TRBV5-1, the J call TRBJ2-1; 11 bases agree with TRBD2. This CDR3 is 14 amino acids long. Germline CDR1 and CDR2: SGHRS and YFSETQ. V lost 7 bases, J lost 10 bases, and 10 bases stayed unmatched. CDR3 DNA sequence: TGCGCCAGCTCGGTTAGCGGGAGGGTCCGGGAGCAGTTCTTC. Protein: CASSVSGRVREQFF.

This chain joins TRBV6-2 or TRBV6-3 and TRBJ2-5; 10 bases fit TRBD2. V lost 2 bases, J lost 5 bases, and 5 bases stayed unmatched. CDR1 and CDR2 from the germline V gene are MNHEY and SVGEGT. The CDR3 contains 15 residues. CDR3 amino acids: CASSYRGTSAETQYF. The CDR3 region has the DNA TGTGCCAGCAGTTACCGCGGGACTAGCGCGGAGACCCAGTACTTC.

This clone occurred a few times. This chain links TRBV5-3 with TRBJ1-1, with D possibly matching TRBD1 (6 bases). TRBV5-3 is identified as an open reading frame with a role that is uncertain. Trimming left V 4 bases short and J 1 base short, with 14 bases between. The CDR3 contains 15 residues. The CDR3 reads CARSPGDTSNTEAFF. The CDR3 DNA sequence: TGTGCCAGAAGCCCCGGGGACACTTCGAACACTGAAGCTTTCTTT.

The chain links TRBV19 to TRBJ1-1; 10 bases map to TRBD1. CDR1 is LNHDA, CDR2 SQIVND, per germline (reference sequence). CDR3 length: 11 residues. V was clipped by 8 bases and J by 10 bases; unmatched bases: 4. The DNA for the CDR3 is TGTGCCAGTCGGGACAGGGGAGTAGCTTTCTTT. The encoded protein is CASRDRGVAFF.

The gene calls are TRBV2 and TRBJ2-3; maybe TRBD2 (7 bases). This CDR3 contains 14 residues. The V gene's germline CDR1 is SNHLY and CDR2 FYNNEI. Trimming removed 8 bases at V and 3 bases at J, with 15 bases between. In DNA, the CDR3 is TGTGCCAGCGGAAGGGGGGGGTCGACAGATACGCAGTATTTT. It is translated as CASGRGGSTDTQYF.

This clone came up a few times. The chain uses TRBV13 and TRBJ2-7; 10 nucleotides match TRBD2. The germline V gene encodes CDR1 PRHDT and CDR2 FYEKMQ (reference sequence). V shed 1 base and J 4 bases; nucleotides not matched to a gene: 4. This CDR3 has 15 amino acids. In DNA form, the CDR3 reads TGTGCCAGCAGCTTAGAGCCTAGCGGGAGATACGAGCAGTACTTC. It is translated as CASSLEPSGRYEQYF.

Concerning this clone itself: At the DNA level, this CDR3 is encoded by other sequences in the same sample as well. The chain has TRBV4-1 and TRBJ1-5; D might be TRBD1 (5 bases). This CDR3 is built from 15 residues. V lost 1 base, J lost 3 bases, and 10 bases lay in between. Germline lookup yields CDR1 MGHRA and CDR2 YSYEKL. CDR3 nucleotide sequence: TGCGCCAGCAGCCAAGCTGGGGGGTACAATCAGCCCCAGCATTTT. Amino acids: CASSQAGGYNQPQHF.

The chain links TRBV5-1 to TRBJ1-3; the D gene is possibly TRBD1 (5 bases). The CDR3 has 15 residues. V was cut by 2 bases and J by 6 bases, with 15 bases left in between. In germline, CDR1 is SGHRS, CDR2 YFSETQ. CDR3 sequence reads: CASSFAQGMENTIYF. Written as DNA, the CDR3 is TGCGCCAGCAGCTTCGCGCAGGGTATGGAAAACACCATATATTTT.

This clone was seen a few times. CDR3 sequence: CASSLGIGGGQNEQFF. The CDR3 coding sequence is TGTGCCAGCAGCTTGGGAATCGGGGGGGGACAAAATGAGCAGTTCTTC. The genes are TRBV5-4 and TRBJ2-1, with 8 nucleotides matching TRBD2. The V gene end was trimmed by 0 bases and the J gene end by 7 bases; junction bases not matched to a gene: 9. Germline V gene lookup returns CDR1 SGHNT and CDR2 YYREEE (reference sequence). This CDR3 has 16 amino acids.

The J gene is TRBJ1-1, the V gene TRBV30; D is perhaps TRBD1 (5 bases). Germline lookup yields CDR1 GTSNPN and CDR2 SVGIG (reference sequence). The ends were cut back, 2 bases at V and 1 base at J, with 8 bases in the middle. The CDR3 runs 13 residues. The CDR3 spells CAWSLDRNTEAFF. The CDR3 DNA is TGTGCCTGGAGTCTTGACAGGAACACTGAAGCTTTCTTT.

The chain recombines TRBV7-9 with TRBJ1-1, with D possibly matching TRBD1 (5 bases). The length of the CDR3 is 13 residues. The V gene lost 5 bases and the J gene lost 3 bases, with 10 bases spanning the gap. Germline V lookup: CDR1 SEHNR, CDR2 FQNEAQ (reference sequence). The DNA of the CDR3 is TGTGCCAGCAGCCACTTAGGGGACACTGAAGCTTTCTTT. Encoded protein: CASSHLGDTEAFF. The whole variable domain, remainder taken from reference TRBV7-9 and TRBJ1-1, is DTGVSQNPRHKITKRGQNVTFRCDPISEHNRLYWYRQTLGQGPEFLTYFQNEAQLEKSRLLSDRFSAERPKGSFSTLEIQRTEQGDSAMYLCASSHLGDTEAFFGQGTRLTVV.

This CDR3 reads CASSLFQNTYGYTF. DNA for the CDR3: TGTGCCAGCAGTTTATTTCAGAATACCTATGGCTACACCTTC. The chain links TRBV28 to TRBJ1-2; no reliable D call. In germline, CDR1 is MDHEN, CDR2 SYDVKM. There are 14 residues in the CDR3. V gave up 1 base and J gave up 4 bases, with 10 bases separating them.

The rearrangement uses TRBV14 and TRBJ1-1; D uncertain. Trimming removed 3 bases from V and 4 bases from J, with 15 bases in between. Germline V gene data show CDR1 as SGHDN and CDR2 as FVKESK. CDR3 size: 15 residues. This chain's CDR3 is CASSQYSLRGTEAFF. The CDR3 DNA reads as TGTGCCAGCAGCCAGTATTCTTTGCGGGGCACTGAAGCTTTCTTT.

The chain has TRBV2 and TRBJ1-2; 8 bases agree with TRBD1. The CDR3 is 12 residues long. Looked up from germline, CDR1 is SNHLY and CDR2 is FYNNEI. V gave up 6 bases and J gave up 8 bases; unmatched junction bases: 5. CDR3 region: CASRPGGPGYTF. In nucleotides, the CDR3 is TGTGCCAGCAGACCAGGGGGCCCCGGCTACACCTTC.

The chain is built from TRBV6-5 and TRBJ1-1; 7 bases map to TRBD1. Germline-derived CDR1 and CDR2 are MNHEY and SVGAGI. The CDR3 runs 14 residues. The J segment lost 1 base and the V segment lost 4 bases, leaving 3 bases of the junction unmatched. The CDR3 sequence: CASSSRQGNTEAFF. CDR3 sequence (DNA): TGTGCCAGCAGTTCCAGACAGGGGAACACTGAAGCTTTCTTT.

The chain combines TRBV30 with TRBJ2-1, with 8 nucleotides matching TRBD2. CDR1 GTSNPN and CDR2 SVGIG come from the germline V gene (reference sequence). Trimming at V came to 2 bases and at J to 1 base, leaving 10 bases not matched to a gene. This CDR3 contains 17 residues. CDR3 nucleotides: TGTGCCTGGAGTACCGCCTTTAGCGGGGTATCCTACAATGAGCAGTTCTTC. It yields the protein CAWSTAFSGVSYNEQFF.

This clone was detected once. The chain recombines TRBV20-1 with TRBJ2-1, with 7 bases identical to TRBD1. V shed 6 bases, J shed 4 bases, and the junction held 9 bases outside the gene matches. CDR3 length: 14 amino acids. Per the germline V gene, CDR1 is DFQATT and CDR2 is SNEGSKA (reference sequence). This CDR3 reads CSASKGAGYNEQFF. The CDR3 DNA sequence: TGCAGTGCGAGTAAGGGGGCAGGGTACAATGAGCAGTTCTTC.

The chain joins TRBV7-9 to TRBJ2-7; 9 bases fit TRBD2. The CDR3 consists of 17 residues. The junction had 21 bases not matched to a gene; V was cut back by 11 bases and J by 4 bases. In germline, CDR1 is SEHNR, CDR2 FQNEAQ (reference sequence). This CDR3 reads CAGGGREGLKSPYEQYF. CDR3 DNA sequence: TGTGCCGGTGGCGGGAGGGAGGGCCTTAAATCCCCTTACGAGCAGTACTTC. Filled out from reference TRBV7-9 and TRBJ2-7, the complete variable domain reads DTGVSQNPRHKITKRGQNVTFRCDPISEHNRLYWYRQTLGQGPEFLTYFQNEAQLEKSRLLSDRFSAERPKGSFSTLEIQRTEQGDSAMYLCAGGGREGLKSPYEQYFGPGTRLTVT.